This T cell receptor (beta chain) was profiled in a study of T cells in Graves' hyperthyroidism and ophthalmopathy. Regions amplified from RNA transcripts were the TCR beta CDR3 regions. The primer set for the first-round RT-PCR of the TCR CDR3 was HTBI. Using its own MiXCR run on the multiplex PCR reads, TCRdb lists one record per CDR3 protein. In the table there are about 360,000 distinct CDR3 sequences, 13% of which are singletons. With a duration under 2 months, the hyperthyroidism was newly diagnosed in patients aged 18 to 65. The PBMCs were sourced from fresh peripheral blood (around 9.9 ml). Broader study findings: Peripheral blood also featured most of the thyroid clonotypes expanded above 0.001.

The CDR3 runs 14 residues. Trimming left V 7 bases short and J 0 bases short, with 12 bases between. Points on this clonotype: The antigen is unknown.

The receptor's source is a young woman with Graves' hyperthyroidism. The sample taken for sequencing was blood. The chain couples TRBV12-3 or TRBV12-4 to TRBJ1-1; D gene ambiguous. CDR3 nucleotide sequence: TGTGCCAGCACCCTCCCGGAGTTGAACACTGAAGCTTTCTTT. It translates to CASTLPELNTEAFF.